The 5 T cell receptor beta chains below were found in one sample sequenced in a study of blood T cell repertoires in COVID-19. Here immunoSEQ multiplex PCR was the method, and the copy in TCRdb shows in-frame clones only, minus some. This sample has about 96,000 clones, with 65% to 85% found just once. The sample consisted of peripheral blood. The receptors stem from an older woman with acute or convalescent COVID-19.

The chain employs TRBV9 and TRBJ1-1; 9 bases are a match to TRBD1. This CDR3 spans 19 amino acids. The ends lost 1 base at V and 0 bases at J; junction bases unmatched: 13. Germline V gives CDR1 SGDLS, CDR2 YYNGEE. CDR3 DNA: TGTGCCAGCAGCGTACAACCCGGGACAGGGAGCAGGATGAACACTGAAGCTTTCTTT. Translation: CASSVQPGTGSRMNTEAFF.

The chain carries TRBV19 and TRBJ1-6, with D maybe TRBD1 (6 bases). The V and J ends lost 4 bases and 7 bases respectively, with 14 bases between them. CDR1 is LNHDA, CDR2 SQIVND, per germline (reference sequence). The CDR3 loop spans 15 amino acids. The CDR3 reads CASSKQGLENSPLHF. The DNA of the CDR3 is TGTGCCAGTAGTAAGCAGGGGTTAGAGAATTCACCCCTCCACTTT. Filled out from reference TRBV19 and TRBJ1-6, the complete variable domain reads DGGITQSPKYLFRKEGQNVTLSCEQNLNHDAMYWYRQDPGQGLRLIYYSQIVNDFQKGDIAEGYSVSREKKESFPLTVTSAQKNPTAFYLCASSKQGLENSPLHFGNGTRLTVT.

This clone has a single count. The chain is built from TRBV5-5 and TRBJ2-3; the match to TRBD1 covers 7 bases. The CDR3 has 18 amino acids. With V trimmed by 0 bases and J by 1 base, 11 bases remained unmatched. Germline V gene sequence: CDR1 SGHKS, CDR2 YYEKEE (reference sequence). The CDR3 DNA sequence: TGTGCCAGCAGCTTGGTCAGGGCGTCAGGGGGTGGCACAGATACGCAGTATTTT. Translating it yields CASSLVRASGGGTDTQYF.

V gene TRBV18 combines with J gene TRBJ1-1; TRBD1 aligns across 9 bases. Germline V lookup: CDR1 KGHSH, CDR2 LQKENI. The CDR3 totals 16 residues. The V gene end was trimmed by 5 bases and the J gene end by 0 bases; junction bases not matched to a gene: 7. This CDR3 reads CASSDRGAGLNTEAFF. The CDR3 nucleotides are TGTGCCAGCTCAGACAGGGGGGCCGGGTTGAACACTGAAGCTTTCTTT. The variable domain in full, completed from reference TRBV18 and TRBJ1-1, reads NAGVMQNPRHLVRRRGQEARLRCSPMKGHSHVYWYRQLPEEGLKFMVYLQKENIIDESGMPKERFSAEFPKEGPSILRIQQVVRGDSAAYFCASSDRGAGLNTEAFFGQGTRLTVV.

This chain uses TRBV3-1 (or the pseudogene TRBV3-2) with TRBJ2-4, with 8 bases lining up with TRBD1. The trim removed 3 bases at V and 10 bases at J, leaving 8 bases unmatched. The CDR3 length is 14 residues. The germline CDR1 and CDR2 sequences are LGHDT and YNNKEL (reference sequence). The CDR3 coding sequence is TGTGCCAGCAGCCACAAAGGACAGGGAGTTATTCAGTACTTC. Its protein is CASSHKGQGVIQYF.